The rows below give T cell receptor beta chains drawn from one sample of a study of T and B cells in COVID-19 patients. In TCRdb, the multiplex PCR reads were re-called with MiXCR into one record per CDR3 protein. The profile shows 3,000 to 4,000 distinct CDR3 sequences, about 25% of them singletons. The sequencing input was blood. All receptors come from a human donor with active COVID-19. The CDR3 runs from the conserved cysteine through the conserved F or W. For some rows the clone size is stated as once, few or many, or as a class when expanded; others skip it.

TRBV6-6,TRBJ2-1,medium-sized,CASTLQGGDEQFF
TRBV20-1,TRBJ2-5,NA,CSAGAGGPGKTQYF
TRBV27,TRBJ1-4,medium-sized,CASSDRWGNEKLFF
TRBV19,TRBJ2-7,medium-sized,CASSIRESSYEQYF
TRBV20-1,TRBJ2-7,NA,CSASSSGGAGEQYF
TRBV12-3/TRBV12-4,TRBJ2-3,medium-sized,CASSSRTADTQYF
TRBV19,TRBJ1-1,NA,CASSLSDGTGRETEAFF
TRBV7-9,TRBJ2-1,NA,CASSRGGQQVKFF
TRBV18,TRBJ1-1,medium-sized,CASSPAQGGEAFF
TRBV19,TRBJ1-6,medium-sized,CASSIRPVSSYNSPLHF
TRBV19,TRBJ1-6,medium-sized,CASRVQNSPLHF
TRBV19,TRBJ1-1,medium-sized,CASISRGASEAFF
TRBV7-9,TRBJ2-7,few,CASRGGRGAHEQYF
TRBV20-1,TRBJ2-3,NA,CSGGLRGRIGTDTQYF
TRBV19,TRBJ1-1,medium-sized,CASRTTAEAFF
TRBV6-2/TRBV6-3,TRBJ1-4,medium-sized,CASCRDLSPEKLFF
TRBV29-1,TRBJ2-3,large,CSVSITDTQYF
TRBV5-1,TRBJ1-1,NA,CASSERDTRNTEAFF
TRBV10-3,TRBJ1-1,few,CAIRSMNTEAFF
TRBV20-1,TRBJ2-1,few,CSARESSYNEQFF
TRBV7-2,TRBJ1-2,NA,CASSFDGLLVYGYTF
TRBV10-3,TRBJ1-6,medium-sized,CAISYGQGNSPLHF
TRBV6-5,TRBJ1-2,medium-sized,CASSVRGYGYTF
TRBV30,TRBJ1-6,NA,CAWSASPGTGDYPYNSPLHF
TRBV27,TRBJ1-5,medium-sized,CASMENKAQHF
TRBV27,TRBJ2-2,medium-sized,CASSEGTTGELFF
TRBV6-2/TRBV6-3,TRBJ1-6,many,CASRPRDRGFTYNSPLHF
TRBV13,TRBJ2-1,NA,CASSLGTSGGASRGSYNEQFF
TRBV27,TRBJ2-7,NA,CASSLQGLGYEQYF
TRBV6-5,TRBJ2-5,NA,CASSNRQIETQYF
TRBV18,TRBJ1-5,medium-sized,CASSPSTDSTQPQHF
TRBV6-6,TRBJ1-1,few,CASTYAENTEAFF
TRBV27,TRBJ1-2,medium-sized,CASSPGQGYGYTF
TRBV6-6,TRBJ2-7,NA,CASLPGQGSAYEQYF
TRBV6-2/TRBV6-3,TRBJ2-7,medium-sized,CASREAAYEQYF
TRBV6-6,TRBJ1-4,medium-sized,CASSYGQVRNEKLFF
TRBV11-3,TRBJ2-1,NA,CASSLSSGGYNEQFF
TRBV6-1,TRBJ1-6,NA,CASSLGAPNNSPLHF
TRBV20-1,TRBJ2-3,NA,CSAFLGGSTDTQYF
TRBV29-1,TRBJ1-6,NA,CSVPDSRSSYNSPLHF
TRBV6-5,TRBJ2-5,medium-sized,CASSYSTGRGLETQYF
TRBV6-6,TRBJ1-3,medium-sized,CASSPGAVSGNTIYF
TRBV13,TRBJ1-3,medium-sized,CASSLGLRSNSGNTIYF
TRBV20-1,TRBJ2-3,NA,CSAHDRGRNTDTQYF
TRBV10-2,TRBJ2-7,few,CASSEAYEQYF
TRBV20-1,TRBJ1-4,NA,CSARGGSGATNEKLFF
TRBV5-4,TRBJ1-2,medium-sized,CASSSDRGQYYGYTF
TRBV5-6,TRBJ2-5,medium-sized,CASSYKGASETQYF
TRBV29-1,TRBJ2-2,NA,CSAGLAGGRNTGELFF
TRBV5-1,TRBJ2-7,medium-sized,CASSQGQGGGEQYF
TRBV29-1,TRBJ2-5,large,CSVLQETQYF
TRBV6-5,TRBJ2-1,once,CASRQSYNEQFF
TRBV19,TRBJ2-2,medium-sized,CASSIMGSANTGELFF
TRBV7-9,TRBJ2-7,NA,CASSSPRVQGGEQYF
TRBV9,TRBJ2-2,NA,CASSSGGAPGELFF